Sequencing of this T cell receptor (beta chain) was carried out in a study of T cell responses to AZD1222 COVID-19 vaccine. This clone was counted only a few times. V shed 4 bases and J 3 bases; nucleotides not matched to a gene: 6. In germline, CDR1 is MGHRA, CDR2 YSYEKL. CDR3 length: 16 amino acids. Only in-frame clones appear in the TCRdb table, and some are missing; sequencing was by immunoSEQ multiplex PCR. The sample lists about 140,000 clones; less than 95% were seen once. The chain links TRBV4-1 to TRBJ2-2; 9 nucleotides agree with TRBD1. This sample comprised peripheral blood, obtained 28 days after the second AZD1222 dose. The origin of this receptor is an adult who received the AZD1222 COVID-19 vaccine. The CDR3 here is CASSPGQGRDTGELFF. The CDR3 nucleotides are TGCGCCAGCAGCCCCGGACAGGGGAGGGACACCGGGGAGCTGTTTTTT.